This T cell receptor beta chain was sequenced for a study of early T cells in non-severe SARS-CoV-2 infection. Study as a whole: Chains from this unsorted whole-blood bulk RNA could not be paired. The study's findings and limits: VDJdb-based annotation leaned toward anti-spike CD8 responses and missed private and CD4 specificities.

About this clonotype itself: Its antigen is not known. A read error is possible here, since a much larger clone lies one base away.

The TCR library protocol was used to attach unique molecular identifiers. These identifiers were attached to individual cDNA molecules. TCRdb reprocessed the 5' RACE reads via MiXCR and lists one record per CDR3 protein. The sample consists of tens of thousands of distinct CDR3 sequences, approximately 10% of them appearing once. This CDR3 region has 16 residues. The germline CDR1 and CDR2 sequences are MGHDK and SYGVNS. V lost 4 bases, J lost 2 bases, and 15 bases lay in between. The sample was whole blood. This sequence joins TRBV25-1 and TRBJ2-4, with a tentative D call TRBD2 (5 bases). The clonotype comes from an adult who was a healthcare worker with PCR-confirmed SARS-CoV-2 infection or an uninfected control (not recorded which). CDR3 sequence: CASSVGGSGTKNIQYF. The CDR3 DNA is TGTGCCAGCAGTGTCGGTGGGTCGGGGACCAAAAACATTCAGTACTTC.